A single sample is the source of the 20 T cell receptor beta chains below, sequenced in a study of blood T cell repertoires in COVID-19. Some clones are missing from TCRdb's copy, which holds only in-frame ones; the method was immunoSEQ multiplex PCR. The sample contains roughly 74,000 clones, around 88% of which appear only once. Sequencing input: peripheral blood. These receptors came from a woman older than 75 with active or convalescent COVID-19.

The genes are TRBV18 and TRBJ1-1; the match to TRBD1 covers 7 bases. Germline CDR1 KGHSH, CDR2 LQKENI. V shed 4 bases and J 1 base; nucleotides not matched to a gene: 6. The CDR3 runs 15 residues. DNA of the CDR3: TGTGCCAGCTCACTCGACAGGGTGGGGAACACTGAAGCTTTCTTT. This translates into CASSLDRVGNTEAFF.

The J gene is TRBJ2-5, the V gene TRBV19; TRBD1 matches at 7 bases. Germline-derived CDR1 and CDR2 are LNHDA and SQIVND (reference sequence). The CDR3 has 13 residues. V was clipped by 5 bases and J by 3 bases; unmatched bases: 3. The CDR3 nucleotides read TGTGCCAGTAGTCCCGGGACAGAAGAGACCCAGTACTTC. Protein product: CASSPGTEETQYF.

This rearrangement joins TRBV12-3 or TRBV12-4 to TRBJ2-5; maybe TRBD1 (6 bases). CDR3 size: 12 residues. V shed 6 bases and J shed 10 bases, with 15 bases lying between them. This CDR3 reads CASSPTGRRQYF. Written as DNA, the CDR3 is TGTGCCAGCAGCCCCACAGGGAGACGCCAGTACTTC.

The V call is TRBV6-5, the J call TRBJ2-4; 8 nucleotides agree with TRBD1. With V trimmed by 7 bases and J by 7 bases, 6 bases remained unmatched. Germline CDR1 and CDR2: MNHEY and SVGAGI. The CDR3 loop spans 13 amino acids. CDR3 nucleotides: TGTGCCAGCACCTTAGACAGGGGTAACATTCAGTACTTC. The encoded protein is CASTLDRGNIQYF.

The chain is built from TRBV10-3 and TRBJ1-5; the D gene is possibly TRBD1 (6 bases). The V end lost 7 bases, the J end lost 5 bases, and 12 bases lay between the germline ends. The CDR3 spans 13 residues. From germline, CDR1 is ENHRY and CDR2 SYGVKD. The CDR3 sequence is CAIKIGGDQPQHF. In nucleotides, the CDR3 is TGTGCCATCAAAATAGGGGGGGATCAGCCCCAGCATTTT.

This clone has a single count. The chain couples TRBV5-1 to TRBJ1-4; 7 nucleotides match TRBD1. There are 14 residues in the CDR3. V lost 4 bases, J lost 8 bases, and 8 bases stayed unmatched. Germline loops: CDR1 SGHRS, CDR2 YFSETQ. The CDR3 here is CASSLNSQGEKLFF. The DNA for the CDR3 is TGCGCCAGCAGCCTCAATTCACAGGGGGAAAAACTGTTTTTT.

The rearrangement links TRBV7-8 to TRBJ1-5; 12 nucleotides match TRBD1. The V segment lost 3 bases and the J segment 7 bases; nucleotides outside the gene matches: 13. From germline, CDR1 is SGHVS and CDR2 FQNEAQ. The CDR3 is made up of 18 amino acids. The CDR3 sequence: CASSLTPGTGGFRQPQHF. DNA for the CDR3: TGTGCCAGCAGCTTGACCCCCGGGACAGGGGGCTTCAGACAGCCCCAGCATTTT.

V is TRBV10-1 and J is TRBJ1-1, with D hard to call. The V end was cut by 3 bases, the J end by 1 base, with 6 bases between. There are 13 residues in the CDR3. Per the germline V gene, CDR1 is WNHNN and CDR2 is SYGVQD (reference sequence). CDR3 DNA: TGCGCCAGCAGTGATCGAGAGAACACTGAAGCTTTCTTT. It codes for CASSDRENTEAFF.

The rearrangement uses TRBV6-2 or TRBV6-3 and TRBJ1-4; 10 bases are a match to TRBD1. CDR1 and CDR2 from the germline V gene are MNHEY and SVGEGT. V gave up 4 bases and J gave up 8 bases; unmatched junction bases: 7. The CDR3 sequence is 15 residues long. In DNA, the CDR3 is TGTGCCAGCAGTTCGACGACAGGGGGCAGCGAAAAACTGTTTTTT. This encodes CASSSTTGGSEKLFF.

The CDR3 DNA sequence: TGTGCCAGCAGCGTGGCGGCTGGCCGACGATATGGCTACACCTTC. Its translation is CASSVAAGRRYGYTF. The V and J genes are TRBV9 and TRBJ1-2, with D uncertain. The V end lost 2 bases, the J end lost 5 bases, and 16 bases lay between the germline ends. Germline V gene data show CDR1 as SGDLS and CDR2 as YYNGEE. The CDR3 consists of 15 residues.

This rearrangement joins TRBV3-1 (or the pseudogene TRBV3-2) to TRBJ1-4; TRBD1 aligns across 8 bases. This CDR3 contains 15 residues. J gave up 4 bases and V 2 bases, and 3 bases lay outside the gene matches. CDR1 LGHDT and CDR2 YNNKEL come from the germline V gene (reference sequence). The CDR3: CASSQIGQGNEKLFF. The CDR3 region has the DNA TGTGCCAGCAGCCAAATCGGACAGGGTAATGAAAAACTGTTTTTT.

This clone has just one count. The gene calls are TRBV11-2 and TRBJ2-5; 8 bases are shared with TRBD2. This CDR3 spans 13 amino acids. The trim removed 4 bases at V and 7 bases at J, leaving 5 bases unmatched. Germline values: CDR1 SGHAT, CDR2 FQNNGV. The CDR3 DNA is TGTGCCAGCAGCTCAGCCAGCGGGGGGACCCAGTACTTC. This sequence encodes CASSSASGGTQYF.

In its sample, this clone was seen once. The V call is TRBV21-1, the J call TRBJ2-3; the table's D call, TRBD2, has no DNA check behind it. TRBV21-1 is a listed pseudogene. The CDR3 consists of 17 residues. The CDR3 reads CASSKEKPERGVNTQYF. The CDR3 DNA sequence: TGTGCCAGCAGCAAAGAAAAGCCGGAGCGGGGGGTAAATACGCAGTATTTT.

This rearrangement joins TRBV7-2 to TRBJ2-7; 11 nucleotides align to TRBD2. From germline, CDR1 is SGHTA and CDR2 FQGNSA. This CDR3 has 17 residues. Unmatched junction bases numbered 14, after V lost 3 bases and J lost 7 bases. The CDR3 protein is CASSFSTSGGHVWEQYF. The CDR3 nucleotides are TGTGCCAGCAGCTTCTCCACTAGCGGGGGCCACGTCTGGGAGCAGTACTTC.

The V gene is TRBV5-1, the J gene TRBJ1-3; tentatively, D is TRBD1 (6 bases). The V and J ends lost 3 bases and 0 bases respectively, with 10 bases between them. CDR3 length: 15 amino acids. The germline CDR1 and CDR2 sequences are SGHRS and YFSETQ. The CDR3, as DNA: TGCGCCAGCAGCTACTCAGGGGTCTCTGGAAACACCATATATTTT. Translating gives CASSYSGVSGNTIYF.

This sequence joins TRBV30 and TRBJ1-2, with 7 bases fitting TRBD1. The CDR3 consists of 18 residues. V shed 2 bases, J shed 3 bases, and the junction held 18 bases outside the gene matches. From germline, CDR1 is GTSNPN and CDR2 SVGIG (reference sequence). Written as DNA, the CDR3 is TGTGCCTGGAGTATTCGCAGGGGACAGACGGACTGGGACTATGGCTACACCTTC. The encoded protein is CAWSIRRGQTDWDYGYTF.

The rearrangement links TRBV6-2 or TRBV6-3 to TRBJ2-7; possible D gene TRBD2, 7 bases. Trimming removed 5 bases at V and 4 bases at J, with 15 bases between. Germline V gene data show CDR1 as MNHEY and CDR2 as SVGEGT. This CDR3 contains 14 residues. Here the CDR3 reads CASSMGGRGYEQYF. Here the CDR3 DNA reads TGTGCCAGCAGTATGGGGGGGCGCGGGTACGAGCAGTACTTC.

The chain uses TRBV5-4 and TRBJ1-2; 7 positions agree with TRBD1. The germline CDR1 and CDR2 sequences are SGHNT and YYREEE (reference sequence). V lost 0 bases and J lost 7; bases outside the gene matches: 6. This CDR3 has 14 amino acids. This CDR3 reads CASSLVDRTTGYTF. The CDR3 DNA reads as TGTGCCAGCAGCTTGGTGGACAGGACTACTGGCTACACCTTC. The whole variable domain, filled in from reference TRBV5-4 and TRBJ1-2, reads ETGVTQSPTHLIKTRGQQVTLRCSSQSGHNTVSWYQQALGQGPQFIFQYYREEENGRGNFPPRFSGLQFPNYSSELNVNALELDDSALYLCASSLVDRTTGYTFGSGTRLTVV.

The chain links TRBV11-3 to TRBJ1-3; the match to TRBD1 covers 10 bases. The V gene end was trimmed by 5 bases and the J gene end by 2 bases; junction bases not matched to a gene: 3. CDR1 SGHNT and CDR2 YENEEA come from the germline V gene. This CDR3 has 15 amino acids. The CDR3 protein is CASSRDRGAGNTIYF. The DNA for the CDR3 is TGTGCCAGCAGCCGGGACAGGGGTGCTGGAAACACCATATATTTT.

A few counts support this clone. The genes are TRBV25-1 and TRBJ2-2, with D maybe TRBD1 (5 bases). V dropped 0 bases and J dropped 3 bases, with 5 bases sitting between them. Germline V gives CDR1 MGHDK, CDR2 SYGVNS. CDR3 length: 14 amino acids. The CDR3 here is CASSEYRDTGELFF. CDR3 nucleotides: TGTGCCAGCAGTGAATACAGGGACACCGGGGAGCTGTTTTTT.